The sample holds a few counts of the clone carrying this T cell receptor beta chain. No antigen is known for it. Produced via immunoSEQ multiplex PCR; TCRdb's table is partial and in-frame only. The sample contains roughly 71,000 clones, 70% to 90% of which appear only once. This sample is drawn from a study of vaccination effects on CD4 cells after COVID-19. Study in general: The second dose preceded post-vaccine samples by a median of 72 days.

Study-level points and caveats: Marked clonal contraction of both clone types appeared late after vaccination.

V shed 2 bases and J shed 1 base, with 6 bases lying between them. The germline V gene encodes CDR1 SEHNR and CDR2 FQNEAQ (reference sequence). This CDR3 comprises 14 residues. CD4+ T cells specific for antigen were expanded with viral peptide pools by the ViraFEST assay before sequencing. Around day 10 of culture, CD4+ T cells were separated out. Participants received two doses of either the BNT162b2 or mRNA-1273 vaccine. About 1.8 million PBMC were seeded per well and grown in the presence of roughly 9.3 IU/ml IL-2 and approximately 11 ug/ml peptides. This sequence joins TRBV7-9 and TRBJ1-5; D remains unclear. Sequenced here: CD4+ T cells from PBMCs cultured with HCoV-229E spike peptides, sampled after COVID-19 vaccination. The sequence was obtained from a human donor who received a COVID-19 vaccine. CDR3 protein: CASSLRGSNQPQHF. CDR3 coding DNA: TGTGCCAGCAGCTTACGCGGAAGCAATCAGCCCCAGCATTTT.